These T cell receptor beta chains were read from a single sample in a study of T cell responses to AZD1222 COVID-19 vaccine. Generated by immunoSEQ multiplex PCR, the TCRdb table keeps only in-frame clones and is missing some. The data contain about 140,000 clones, roughly 90% of them singletons. Sequenced material: peripheral blood, taken on day 0 of AZD1222 vaccination. The source of these receptors is an adult in good health. CDR3s include the opening cysteine and the closing phenylalanine or tryptophan. Each record gives: D gene, J gene, V gene, clone size, CDR3 DNA, CDR3 protein. D genes are given only for firm matches. The size entry is marked missing in some rows and otherwise reads once, few, many or a size class.

TRBD1,TRBJ1-1,TRBV15,NA,TGTGCCACCCTGAGACAGGGAGGCACTGAAGCTTTCTTT,CATLRQGGTEAFF
NA,TRBJ1-5,TRBV7-8,NA,TGTGCCAGCAGCCCTAAGGACGGCCGGGGTCGGCCCCAGCATTTT,CASSPKDGRGRPQHF
NA,TRBJ1-2,TRBV7-9,NA,TGTGCCAGCAGCTTACGGGGGCAGCGGTATGGCTACACCTTC,CASSLRGQRYGYTF
NA,TRBJ2-5,TRBV9,NA,TGTGCCAGCAGCGTATATGTGGGGGAGACCCAGTACTTC,CASSVYVGETQYF
TRBD1,TRBJ2-1,TRBV19,once,TGTGCCAGTAGGGGACAGGACTCCTACAATGAGCAGTTCTTC,CASRGQDSYNEQFF
NA,TRBJ2-2,TRBV7-9,NA,TGTGCCAGCAGCCCGGAGGGGTCGAACACCGGGGAGCTGTTTTTT,CASSPEGSNTGELFF
TRBD1,TRBJ2-7,TRBV13,once,TGTGCCAGCAGCCCAGGACAGGGGCCAGGCTACGAGCAGTACTTC,CASSPGQGPGYEQYF
NA,TRBJ1-2,TRBV7-9,NA,TGTGCCAGCAGCTTAGTGTTTCCGGCTGATGGCTACACCTTC,CASSLVFPADGYTF
NA,TRBJ2-7,TRBV5-6,NA,TGTGCCAGCATCTCTTGGGGGGGGCACGAGCAGTACTTC,CASISWGGHEQYF
TRBD2,TRBJ2-3,TRBV10-1,NA,TGCGCCAGCAGTGAAAGCGGGAGCCCCGGAGATACGCAGTATTTT,CASSESGSPGDTQYF
NA,TRBJ2-5,TRBV20-1,NA,TGCAGTGCTAGCGACCAAGAGACCCAGTACTTC,CSASDQETQYF
NA,TRBJ1-5,TRBV19,NA,TGTGCCAGTAGGGCATTCAATCAGCCCCAGCATTTT,CASRAFNQPQHF
NA,TRBJ2-1,TRBV20-1,once,TGCAGTGCTAGGGACTTCGATAAGCAGTTCTTC,CSARDFDKQFF
NA,TRBJ2-1,TRBV4-2,NA,TGTGCCAGCAGCCAAATGACTAGCTACAATGAGCAGTTCTTC,CASSQMTSYNEQFF
NA,TRBJ2-7,TRBV14,NA,TGTGCCAGCAGCCTAGGACGGAGGCTCTACGAGCAGTACTTC,CASSLGRRLYEQYF
NA,TRBJ2-1,TRBV29-1,NA,TGCAGCGTTGAAAGGGCGGGCGGGAAAGGGGATATGGAGCAGTTCTTC,CSVERAGGKGDMEQFF
NA,TRBJ1-3,TRBV7-2,NA,TGTGCCAGCAGTATCCGGGGAGTCTCTGGAAACACCATATATTTT,CASSIRGVSGNTIYF
NA,TRBJ1-2,TRBV4-2,few,TGTGCCAGCAGCCAAGAAGCTAGGGACTATGGCTACACCTTC,CASSQEARDYGYTF
NA,TRBJ2-7,TRBV5-4,NA,TGTGCCAGCACCCGGGATAGCCGCTCCTACGAGCAGTACTTC,CASTRDSRSYEQYF
TRBD1,TRBJ2-7,TRBV11-2,once,TGTGCCAGCAGCCCCGGGGACAGACCCTACGAGCAGTACTTC,CASSPGDRPYEQYF
TRBD1,TRBJ2-7,TRBV10-3,NA,TGTGCCATCAGTGAGTCCCCATATGAGGACAGGTACGAGCAGTACTTC,CAISESPYEDRYEQYF
NA,TRBJ1-2,TRBV3-1/TRBV3-2,NA,TGTGCCAGCAGCCAATTGAGGGGCGGGGGAAACTATGGCTACACCTTC,CASSQLRGGGNYGYTF
NA,TRBJ2-7,TRBV12-3/TRBV12-4,NA,TGTGCCAGCAGTTTACGGGTTTCCTACGAGCAGTACTTC,CASSLRVSYEQYF
TRBD2,TRBJ2-1,TRBV6-2/TRBV6-3,NA,TGTGCCAGCAGACCTCCCCTAGCGGGAGGGCCGGATGAGCAGTTCTTC,CASRPPLAGGPDEQFF
TRBD1,TRBJ2-3,TRBV9,NA,TGTGCCAGCAGCGAGAGGGGGACAGGATGGAGCACAGATACGCAGTATTTT,CASSERGTGWSTDTQYF
TRBD2,TRBJ2-7,TRBV6-2/TRBV6-3,NA,TGTGCCAGCAGTAGGGTAGCGGGAGTTTTCTCCTACGAGCAGTACTTC,CASSRVAGVFSYEQYF
TRBD2,TRBJ2-3,TRBV3-1/TRBV3-2,NA,TGTGCCAGCAGAAGGGCCAGCGGGGATAGCGCAGATACGCAGTATTTT,CASRRASGDSADTQYF
TRBD1,TRBJ2-1,TRBV7-9,NA,TGTGCCAGCAGCTATAGCTGGGACAGGGGGTATCTCTCCTACAATGAGCAGTTCTTC,CASSYSWDRGYLSYNEQFF
NA,TRBJ1-4,TRBV10-3,NA,TGTGCCATCAGTGAAAACGGGGCCTCTAATGAAAAACTGTTTTTT,CAISENGASNEKLFF
NA,TRBJ2-3,TRBV9,NA,TGTGCCAGCAGCGATAGATTTTCGGATACGCAGTATTTT,CASSDRFSDTQYF
TRBD1,TRBJ2-3,TRBV2,NA,TGTGCCAGCAGTGCAGACAGGGGCACAGATACGCAGTATTTT,CASSADRGTDTQYF
NA,TRBJ2-2,TRBV5-1,NA,TGCGCCAGCAACCTCCGAGGCGGGAACACCGGGGAGCTGTTTTTT,CASNLRGGNTGELFF
NA,TRBJ1-4,TRBV6-6,NA,TGTGCCAGCAGTTACTCTTCGGGGTTTGACGAAAAACTGTTTTTT,CASSYSSGFDEKLFF
NA,TRBJ2-2,TRBV24-1,NA,TGTGCCACCAGTGATTTGGGCACAGGGAAAACCGGGGAGCTGTTTTTT,CATSDLGTGKTGELFF
NA,TRBJ2-3,TRBV3-1/TRBV3-2,NA,TGTGCCAGCGGCGAACTAGCCCCCCTTAGCACAGATACGCAGTATTTT,CASGELAPLSTDTQYF
TRBD2,TRBJ2-3,TRBV7-3,NA,TGTGCCAGCAGCTTGGCGGGAGGAGGGATAGATACGCAGTATTTT,CASSLAGGGIDTQYF
NA,TRBJ1-5,TRBV19,few,TGTGCCGCGAGGCAGGGGCTCGATCAGCCCCAGCATTTT,CAARQGLDQPQHF
TRBD2,TRBJ2-1,TRBV19,NA,TGTGCCAGTAGTATAGTACTAGCGGGGGACTACAATGAGCAGTTCTTC,CASSIVLAGDYNEQFF
TRBD1,TRBJ2-1,TRBV5-8,NA,TGTGCCAGCAGCTTCGGACAGGGTTCCTACAATGAGCAGTTCTTC,CASSFGQGSYNEQFF
NA,TRBJ1-1,TRBV5-1,NA,TGCGCCAGCAGCTTGCGACACCGGAACACTGAAGCTTTCTTT,CASSLRHRNTEAFF
NA,TRBJ2-5,TRBV24-1,NA,TGTGCCACCAGTGACTTTTCTGAGACCCAGTACTTC,CATSDFSETQYF
NA,TRBJ2-7,TRBV7-2,NA,TGTGCCAGCAGCTTGACAGGTCAGCGCTCCGAGCAGTACTTC,CASSLTGQRSEQYF
NA,TRBJ2-3,TRBV5-4,once,TGTGCCAGCAGCCCGCCAGGTAGCACAGATACGCAGTATTTT,CASSPPGSTDTQYF
NA,TRBJ2-5,TRBV19,NA,TGTGCCAGTAGTATAGCCGGGGGCCTCCAAGAGACCCAGTACTTC,CASSIAGGLQETQYF
NA,TRBJ2-2,TRBV7-9,NA,TGTGCCAGCAGCTTAACCAACACCGGGGAGCTGTTTTTT,CASSLTNTGELFF
NA,TRBJ2-7,TRBV9,NA,TGTGCCAGCAGCGTAGCCCTGGACAGGGAGGGCGACGAGCAGTACTTC,CASSVALDREGDEQYF
NA,TRBJ2-7,TRBV28,NA,TGTGCCAGCAGCACGGACGAGGGAGGTTTGTACGAGCAGTACTTC,CASSTDEGGLYEQYF
TRBD1,TRBJ1-4,TRBV13,NA,TGTGCCAGCAGCGCCGGGACAGGGAGGCGTGAAAAACTGTTTTTT,CASSAGTGRREKLFF
NA,TRBJ2-4,TRBV29-1,NA,TGCAGCGTCCGACAGAGACTAGCCAAAAACATTCAGTACTTC,CSVRQRLAKNIQYF
NA,TRBJ1-1,TRBV11-1,NA,TGTGCCAGCAGCTTAGACGGGGGGAACACTGAAGCTTTCTTT,CASSLDGGNTEAFF